This T cell receptor (beta chain) is from a study of response to subunit inactivated influenza vaccine. Findings and caveats of the study: Each seasonal influenza vaccination, the authors suggested, recruits few new T cells.

Concerning this clonotype itself: The target antigen is unknown.

Germline V gene data show CDR1 as MDHEN and CDR2 as SYDVKM. The CDR3 sequence is 16 residues long. V lost 6 bases, J lost 0 bases, and 10 bases stayed unmatched. TCRdb re-analysed the RT-PCR reads in MiXCR, keeping a single row per CDR3 protein. The sample yields more than 150,000 distinct CDR3 sequences, nearly 9.5% seen once. The clonotype originates from a man aged 45 to 65 who received an inactivated influenza vaccine. This specimen was non-naive T cells sorted from PBMCs, taken on the day of vaccination. The gene calls are TRBV28 and TRBJ1-1; 7 positions agree with TRBD1. This CDR3 reads CASSSGGTDMNTEAFF. CDR3 DNA: TGTGCCAGCAGCTCTGGGGGGACAGACATGAACACTGAAGCTTTCTTT.